What follows are 30 T cell receptor beta chains derived from one specimen sequenced in a study of T cells in Graves' hyperthyroidism and ophthalmopathy (dated by TCRdb to between 2018 and 2020). Library creation used multiplex PCR. Data came from an Illumina HiSeq 2000. TCR beta CDR3 regions were amplified from RNA transcripts. For the first round of RT-PCR on the TCR CDR3, the HTBI primer set was used together with the Qiagen OneStep RT-PCR kit. Starting from the raw public reads, TCRdb applied fastp trimming at Q25, assembled clones with MiXCR and retained in-frame beta chains. Rows with a matching CDR3 protein are joined into one entry that keeps the most common DNA and genes. This sample has about 640,000 distinct CDR3 sequences in its table, and roughly 15% of those were observed once. Of the sample, about 12% falls within the top ten clones. The specimen was blood. These receptors were collected from a woman in her forties or fifties with Graves' ophthalmopathy.

In this sample, this clonotype turned up many times. This chain joins TRBV20-1 and TRBJ2-7, with 12 bases that match TRBD2. The CDR3 totals 18 residues. Germline V gene sequence: CDR1 DFQATT, CDR2 SNEGSKA (reference sequence). J lost 1 base, V lost 1 base, and 11 bases had no gene match. CDR3 sequence: CSARARDTGLAGSYEQYF. The CDR3 DNA sequence: TGCAGTGCTAGAGCCCGGGATACAGGACTAGCGGGATCCTACGAGCAGTACTTC.

This clonotype was observed once. This chain joins TRBV5-1 and TRBJ1-1, with unresolved D. CDR1 is SGHRS, CDR2 YFSETQ, per germline. This CDR3 comprises 14 residues. V gave up 0 bases and J gave up 4 bases, with 10 bases separating them. The CDR3 reads CASSLASLVTEAFF. CDR3 DNA sequence: TGCGCCAGCAGCTTGGCGAGTTTGGTCACTGAAGCTTTCTTT.

The table lists this clonotype with many counts. The chain couples TRBV13 to TRBJ1-1; unclear D gene. V lost 3 bases and J 4 bases, leaving 15 bases between the germline ends. Germline V CDR1 and CDR2: PRHDT, FYEKMQ (reference sequence). This CDR3 region has 15 residues. CDR3 DNA sequence: TGTGCCAGCAGCTTGGTTCCGCAGGATTTCACTGAAGCTTTCTTT. Its protein product is CASSLVPQDFTEAFF.

This clonotype was seen repeatedly, ten times or more. V and J are TRBV11-3 and TRBJ2-3; D may be TRBD2 (5 bases). Trimming stripped 1 base from V and 0 bases from J, with 8 bases between. CDR3 length: 15 amino acids. CDR1 and CDR2 (germline): SGHNT, YENEEA. The CDR3 protein is CASSLGASSTDTQYF. CDR3 DNA sequence: TGTGCCAGCAGCTTAGGTGCTAGCAGCACAGATACGCAGTATTTT.

This chain uses TRBV6-1 with TRBJ2-7; 10 bases are shared with TRBD2. Losses at the gene ends were 6 bases for V and 6 bases for J; bases not matched to a gene: 5. The CDR3 length is 13 residues. The germline CDR1 and CDR2 sequences are MNHNS and SASEGT. Here the CDR3 reads CASRLAGVREQYF. CDR3 coding DNA: TGTGCCAGCAGGCTAGCGGGAGTGCGCGAGCAGTACTTC.

The rearrangement uses TRBV20-1 and TRBJ2-7; 11 nucleotides line up with TRBD2. Germline lookup yields CDR1 DFQATT and CDR2 SNEGSKA (reference sequence). The CDR3 contains 14 residues. Trimming cost V 3 bases and J 7 bases; bases outside gene matches: 8. As DNA, the CDR3 is TGCAGTGCTAGTATAGCGGGAGGGCGGGGGGAGCAGTACTTC. This gives the protein CSASIAGGRGEQYF.

This clonotype has ten or more counts. This chain connects TRBV20-1 to TRBJ2-5; D is undetermined. The CDR3 extends over 12 amino acids. The germline gives CDR1 DFQATT, CDR2 SNEGSKA (reference sequence). The V end was cut by 6 bases, the J end by 2 bases, with 10 bases between. CDR3 nucleotide sequence: TGCAGTGCCGTTCGCGGACAAGAGACCCAGTACTTC. It translates to CSAVRGQETQYF.

Notes on this clonotype: Here the CDR3 omits its conserved ending phenylalanine or tryptophan, so a read error is the likely source. The V and J genes are TRBV28 and TRBJ2-1; D gene uncertain. Per germline, CDR1 MDHEN and CDR2 SYDVKM. The CDR3 sequence is 14 residues long. V lost 2 bases and J lost 2, with 7 bases in between. Written as DNA, the CDR3 is TGTGCCAGCAGTTTAGTGCAGACCTACAATGAGCAGTTCTCC. Its protein is CASSLVQTYNEQFS.

This clonotype was counted at least ten times. The chain recombines TRBV2 with TRBJ2-4; 7 positions match TRBD1. Trimming removed 8 bases from V and 4 bases from J; junction bases left unmatched: 14. The CDR3 sequence is 16 residues long. Germline loops: CDR1 SNHLY, CDR2 FYNNEI. The CDR3 sequence is CASLNRDRDLKNIQYF. DNA of the CDR3: TGTGCCAGCCTCAACCGGGACAGAGACCTTAAAAACATTCAGTACTTC.

The V and J genes are TRBV10-3 and TRBJ2-5, with TRBD2 matching over 11 bases. Germline assignment: CDR1 ENHRY and CDR2 SYGVKD. The CDR3 sequence is 14 residues long. J was trimmed by 1 base and V by 10 bases; bases with no gene match: 5. CDR3 DNA: TGTGCCACCGCCGGGACTAGCGGCCAAGAGACCCAGTACTTC. It translates to CATAGTSGQETQYF.

The V and J genes are TRBV20-1 and TRBJ2-1; 7 bases are a match to TRBD2. V shed 6 bases, J shed 2 bases, and the junction held 13 bases outside the gene matches. Germline lookup yields CDR1 DFQATT and CDR2 SNEGSKA (reference sequence). This CDR3 is 16 amino acids long. CDR3 bases: TGCAGTGCCGCCTTCTCTAGCGGAGGCCCCTACAATGAGCAGTTCTTC. Translated: CSAAFSSGGPYNEQFF.

This clonotype showed up many times. J is TRBJ2-2 and V is TRBV5-1; D possibly corresponds to TRBD2 (6 bases). This CDR3 has 16 amino acids. Germline-derived CDR1 and CDR2 are SGHRS and YFSETQ. Trimming pared 4 bases from V and 6 bases from J, leaving 19 bases between. DNA of the CDR3: TGCGCCAGCAGCCCGAACCTTCTAGTAGCGGCCGGGGAGCTGTTTTTT. It translates to CASSPNLLVAAGELFF.

The CDR3 region has the DNA TGTGCCAGCAAGGGGGGGGAGGCCAAAAACATTCAGTACTTC. It translates to CASKGGEAKNIQYF. The V and J genes are TRBV27 and TRBJ2-4, with D tentatively TRBD2 (7 bases). V lost 7 bases and J lost 1, with 11 bases in between. The length of the CDR3 is 14 residues. Germline CDR1 and CDR2: MNHEY and SMNVEV (reference sequence).

This clonotype was seen a handful of times. The chain couples TRBV19 to TRBJ2-2; 10 bases line up with TRBD1. The CDR3 runs 16 residues. The V gene's germline CDR1 is LNHDA and CDR2 SQIVND (reference sequence). V trimming: 4 bases; J trimming: 3 bases; junction bases outside the gene matches: 5. The CDR3 bases are TGTGCCAGTAGTACCCGAGGGACAGGGGACACCGGGGAGCTGTTTTTT. Its translation is CASSTRGTGDTGELFF. Full variable domain (rest looked up from reference TRBV19 and TRBJ2-2): DGGITQSPKYLFRKEGQNVTLSCEQNLNHDAMYWYRQDPGQGLRLIYYSQIVNDFQKGDIAEGYSVSREKKESFPLTVTSAQKNPTAFYLCASSTRGTGDTGELFFGEGSRLTVL.

This clonotype was counted many times. The chain employs TRBV6-1 and TRBJ2-3, with 11 bases that match TRBD2. V gave up 6 bases and J gave up 2 bases; unmatched junction bases: 4. CDR1 MNHNS and CDR2 SASEGT come from the germline V gene. The CDR3 consists of 15 residues. The CDR3 DNA follows: TGTGCCAGCAGAAATAGCGGGGGGGTCACAGATACGCAGTATTTT. Its translation: CASRNSGGVTDTQYF.

This chain connects TRBV28 to TRBJ2-5, with 7 bases identical to TRBD1. The CDR3 is made up of 14 amino acids. With 3 bases clipped from V and 7 bases from J, the junction kept 8 bases outside the gene matches. Germline V gives CDR1 MDHEN, CDR2 SYDVKM. The CDR3 loop reads CASSFFDRAGTQYF. CDR3 DNA: TGTGCCAGCAGTTTCTTTGACAGGGCGGGGACCCAGTACTTC.

This clonotype was counted between two and nine times. The genes are TRBV29-1 and TRBJ2-1; D remains unclear. With 3 bases removed from V and 3 bases from J, the gap between germline ends came to 6 bases. This CDR3 is built from 12 residues. Germline V CDR1 and CDR2: SQVTM, ANQGSEA. The CDR3 DNA sequence: TGCAGCGTTGATGACGGCTACAATGAGCAGTTCTTC. This codes for CSVDDGYNEQFF.

This clonotype was found many times. The V gene is TRBV28, the J gene TRBJ2-7, with TRBD1 matching over 7 bases. This CDR3 is 14 amino acids long. Germline lookup yields CDR1 MDHEN and CDR2 SYDVKM. The V and J ends lost 8 bases and 3 bases, in that order; junction bases with no gene match: 10. The DNA of the CDR3 is TGTGCCAGCGGGGAGCCGAGGACAGGCTACGAGCAGTACTTC. This encodes CASGEPRTGYEQYF. The full variable domain, completed using reference TRBV28 and TRBJ2-7, is DVKVTQSSRYLVKRTGEKVFLECVQDMDHENMFWYRQDPGLGLRLIYFSYDVKMKEKGDIPEGYSVSREKKERFSLILESASTNQTSMYLCASGEPRTGYEQYFGPGTRLTVT.

This clonotype has ten or more counts. This chain uses TRBV6-8 with TRBJ2-7, with D possibly being TRBD1 (5 bases). The germline V gene has CDR1 MNHGY and CDR2 SAAAGT. With 0 bases removed from V and 4 bases from J, the gap between germline ends came to 13 bases. The CDR3 consists of 15 residues. The CDR3 reads CASSYSGQTSYEQYF. CDR3 bases: TGTGCCAGCAGTTACTCGGGGCAGACGTCATACGAGCAGTACTTC.

There are many counts of this clonotype. This chain joins TRBV13 and TRBJ1-2; 8 bases agree with TRBD1. The V and J ends lost 0 bases and 0 bases, in that order; junction bases with no gene match: 6. This CDR3 is 17 amino acids long. Germline loops: CDR1 PRHDT, CDR2 FYEKMQ (reference sequence). CDR3 coding DNA: TGTGCCAGCAGCTTAGGGGGACAGGCGAGAACTAACTATGGCTACACCTTC. It specifies CASSLGGQARTNYGYTF.

This clonotype was seen only a few times. The J gene is TRBJ1-2, the V gene TRBV29-1; perhaps TRBD1 as D (5 bases). The V end was cut by 2 bases, the J end by 8 bases, with 12 bases between. This CDR3 comprises 12 residues. The germline V gene encodes CDR1 SQVTM and CDR2 ANQGSEA. This CDR3 is CSVELNGAGYTF. The CDR3 region has the DNA TGCAGCGTTGAATTGAACGGGGCCGGCTACACCTTC. Complete variable domain (other parts from reference TRBV29-1 and TRBJ1-2): SAVISQKPSRDICQRGTSLTIQCQVDSQVTMMFWYRQQPGQSLTLIATANQGSEATYESGFVIDKFPISRPNLTFSTLTVSNMSPEDSSIYLCSVELNGAGYTFGSGTRLTVV.

This clonotype occurred a few times. J is TRBJ2-5 and V is TRBV5-1; possible D gene TRBD2, 6 bases. Trimming took off 0 bases at V and 6 bases at J, with 12 bases between the two ends. Germline V gene data show CDR1 as SGHRS and CDR2 as YFSETQ. The CDR3 is 14 residues long. The CDR3 is CASSLGLEGKTQYF. The CDR3 bases are TGCGCCAGCAGCTTGGGACTAGAGGGAAAGACCCAGTACTTC.

This clonotype was counted ten times or more. The J gene is TRBJ2-5, the V gene TRBV7-2, with D perhaps TRBD1 (6 bases). This CDR3 region has 15 residues. Germline loops: CDR1 SGHTA, CDR2 FQGNSA. The germline V and J ends were trimmed by 2 bases and 7 bases, with 17 bases remaining between them. CDR3 DNA sequence: TGTGCCAGCAGCTTACCAGGGGCGCTATCCGGGACCCAGTACTTC. Encoded protein: CASSLPGALSGTQYF.

This clonotype was observed many times. CDR3 nucleotides: TGTGCCAGCAGTTTAGCGGGAGGTCTAGCCAAAAACATTCAGTACTTC. Amino acid sequence: CASSLAGGLAKNIQYF. The genes are TRBV12-3 or TRBV12-4 and TRBJ2-4; D perhaps matches TRBD2 (6 bases). The ends were cut back, 0 bases at V and 0 bases at J, with 9 bases in the middle. The CDR3 consists of 16 residues.

This clonotype was recorded at least ten times. The J gene is TRBJ2-1, the V gene TRBV5-1; 13 bases are a match to TRBD2. The V segment lost 0 bases and the J segment 4 bases; nucleotides outside the gene matches: 10. Germline values: CDR1 SGHRS, CDR2 YFSETQ. The CDR3 spans 19 residues. In nucleotides, the CDR3 is TGCGCCAGCAGCTTGGCCCGGACTAGCGGGAGAAGAGGTTACAATGAGCAGTTCTTC. Translating gives CASSLARTSGRRGYNEQFF.

V is TRBV4-3 and J is TRBJ1-1, with a possible D match to TRBD1 (6 bases). Trimming left V 0 bases short and J 5 bases short, with 16 bases between. CDR3 length: 16 residues. Looked up from germline, CDR1 is LGHNA and CDR2 is YSLEER. The CDR3 here is CASSQEAGAGGTEAFF. CDR3 coding DNA: TGCGCCAGCAGCCAAGAGGCAGGGGCAGGTGGGACTGAAGCTTTCTTT.

The rearrangement joins TRBV20-1 to TRBJ2-7; maybe TRBD1 (6 bases). This CDR3 has 14 residues. The germline V gene has CDR1 DFQATT and CDR2 SNEGSKA (reference sequence). V lost 3 bases and J 3 bases, leaving 15 bases between the germline ends. The CDR3 reads CSASVQGTNYEQYF. The DNA of the CDR3 is TGCAGTGCTAGTGTGCAAGGGACAAACTACGAGCAGTACTTC.

This chain links TRBV20-1 with TRBJ2-3; 8 positions agree with TRBD2. The CDR3 is 19 amino acids. With V trimmed by 7 bases and J by 2 bases, 23 bases remained unmatched. CDR1 and CDR2 (germline): DFQATT, SNEGSKA (reference sequence). The CDR3 coding sequence is TGCAGTGTACCGTGGTCAGCGGGAGAAGGGTGGGCGATCACAGATACGCAGTATTTT. It specifies CSVPWSAGEGWAITDTQYF.

Many counts were recorded for this clonotype. V usage is TRBV6-1 and J usage is TRBJ2-7, with a tentative D call TRBD2 (6 bases). In germline, CDR1 is MNHNS, CDR2 SASEGT. V lost 6 bases to trimming and J lost 2 bases, with 11 bases between them. The CDR3 has 13 residues. Written as DNA, the CDR3 is TGTGCCAGCAGATCTAGCGAGGCCTACGAGCAGTACTTC. Translation: CASRSSEAYEQYF.

This chain links TRBV7-9 with TRBJ1-4, with D possibly being TRBD1 (5 bases). The CDR3 is 14 residues long. Per the germline V gene, CDR1 is SEHNR and CDR2 is FQNEAQ (reference sequence). The V gene lost 7 bases and the J gene lost 8 bases, with 17 bases spanning the gap. CDR3 protein: CASNDWGEEEKLFF. The DNA of the CDR3 is TGTGCCAGCAACGACTGGGGCGAGGAGGAAAAACTGTTTTTT.